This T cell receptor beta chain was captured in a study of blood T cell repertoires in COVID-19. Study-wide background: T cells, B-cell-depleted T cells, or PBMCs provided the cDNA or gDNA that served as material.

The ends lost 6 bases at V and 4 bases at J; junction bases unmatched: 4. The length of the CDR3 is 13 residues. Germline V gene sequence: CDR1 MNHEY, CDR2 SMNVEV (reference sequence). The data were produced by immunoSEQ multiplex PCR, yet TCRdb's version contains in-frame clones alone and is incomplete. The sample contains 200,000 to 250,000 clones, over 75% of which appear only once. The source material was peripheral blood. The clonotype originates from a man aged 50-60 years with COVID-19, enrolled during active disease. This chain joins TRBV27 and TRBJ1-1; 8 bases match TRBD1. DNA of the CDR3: TGTGCCAGCAGACTTCAGGGGGCCACTGAAGCTTTCTTT. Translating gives CASRLQGATEAFF.